These 16 T cell receptor beta chains originate from one sample sequenced in a study of CD8 T cells in Susac syndrome. RNA totalling roughly 0.5 to 1 ug underwent reverse transcription with random hexamers. A single record per CDR3 protein comes from TCRdb applying MiXCR to the immunoSEQ multiplex PCR reads. In the table there are roughly 180,000 distinct CDR3 sequences, under 95% of which are singletons. Sequenced: CD4+ T cells from PBMCs. Receptors were obtained from a human donor with multiple sclerosis.

The chain uses TRBV7-9 and TRBJ2-3; 9 bases align to TRBD1. The CDR3 consists of 15 residues. The V and J ends lost 5 bases and 4 bases, in that order; junction bases with no gene match: 7. Germline assignment: CDR1 SEHNR and CDR2 FQNEAQ (reference sequence). In nucleotides, the CDR3 is TGTGCCAGCAGCAAGGGACAGGGCGAATCAGATACGCAGTATTTT. This sequence encodes CASSKGQGESDTQYF. The variable domain in full, with the rest retrieved from reference TRBV7-9 and TRBJ2-3, is DTGVSQNPRHKITKRGQNVTFRCDPISEHNRLYWYRQTLGQGPEFLTYFQNEAQLEKSRLLSDRFSAERPKGSFSTLEIQRTEQGDSAMYLCASSKGQGESDTQYFGPGTRLTVL.

This chain uses TRBV24-1 with TRBJ1-2; perhaps TRBD1 as D (6 bases). Germline V gene sequence: CDR1 KGHDR, CDR2 SFDVKD. The CDR3 runs to 14 residues. V was clipped by 11 bases and J by 4 bases, with 19 bases between them. CDR3 protein: CAIGGGQEGYGYTF. The DNA of the CDR3 is TGTGCCATCGGGGGGGGCCAAGAAGGCTATGGCTACACCTTC.

The chain carries TRBV5-6 and TRBJ2-7, with D hard to call. The germline CDR1 and CDR2 sequences are SGHDT and YYEEEE. The V and J ends lost 2 bases and 5 bases respectively, with 5 bases between them. CDR3 length equals 11 residues. The chain's CDR3 is CASSFVDEQYF. The CDR3 DNA is TGTGCCAGCAGCTTCGTGGACGAGCAGTACTTC.

This clonotype has a single count. The chain joins TRBV9 to TRBJ2-3; tentatively, D is TRBD2 (7 bases). Germline CDR1 is SGDLS and CDR2 is YYNGEE. The V and J ends lost 3 bases and 8 bases respectively, with 16 bases between them. This CDR3 has 14 amino acids. The CDR3 nucleotides are TGTGCCAGCAGCGCCTTTGTGGGGGGGGCTACGCAGTATTTT. This sequence encodes CASSAFVGGATQYF.

The CDR3 here is CASRQVAEGKTQYF. The CDR3 nucleotides are TGTGCCAGCAGGCAGGTAGCGGAAGGAAAGACCCAGTACTTC. The chain uses TRBV27 and TRBJ2-5; perhaps TRBD2 as D (6 bases). The CDR3 is 14 amino acids. CDR1 is MNHEY and CDR2 is SMNVEV in the germline V gene (reference sequence). The V end was cut by 6 bases, the J end by 6 bases, with 17 bases between.

This clonotype occurred once. The V gene is TRBV12-3 or TRBV12-4, the J gene TRBJ2-7, with D unclear. CDR3 length equals 15 residues. V was clipped by 0 bases and J by 3 bases, with 12 bases between them. The CDR3 loop is CASSLARRAIYEQYF. Written as DNA, the CDR3 is TGTGCCAGCAGTTTAGCGCGTCGGGCGATCTACGAGCAGTACTTC.

The J gene is TRBJ1-1, the V gene TRBV14, with D possibly TRBD1 on 5 matching bases. Trimming took 3 bases from V and 1 from J, leaving 12 bases between them. CDR3 length: 15 amino acids. CDR1 SGHDN and CDR2 FVKESK come from the germline V gene. CDR3 amino acids: CASSHWDGSNTEAFF. In nucleotides, the CDR3 is TGTGCCAGCAGCCATTGGGACGGATCGAACACTGAAGCTTTCTTT.

The CDR3 sequence is CASSQGTEGYGYTF. CDR3 bases: TGTGCCAGCAGCCAGGGGACCGAGGGCTATGGCTACACCTTC. The rearrangement links TRBV14 to TRBJ1-2; perhaps TRBD1 as D (5 bases). V shed 3 bases and J shed 4 bases, with 12 bases lying between them. Germline V gives CDR1 SGHDN, CDR2 FVKESK. There are 14 residues in the CDR3. The full variable domain, completed using reference TRBV14 and TRBJ1-2, is EAGVTQFPSHSVIEKGQTVTLRCDPISGHDNLYWYRRVMGKEIKFLLHFVKESKQDESGMPNNRFLAERTGGTYSTLKVQPAELEDSGVYFCASSQGTEGYGYTFGSGTRLTVV.

The J gene is TRBJ2-5, the V gene TRBV7-2; D is ambiguous. CDR3 length: 13 amino acids. V gave up 0 bases and J gave up 1 base, with 3 bases separating them. Germline V gene lookup returns CDR1 SGHTA and CDR2 FQGNSA. The chain's CDR3 is CASSLAIQETQYF. CDR3 DNA sequence: TGTGCCAGCAGCTTAGCGATCCAAGAGACCCAGTACTTC.

The count of this clonotype is one. This rearrangement joins TRBV30 to TRBJ1-2; TRBD1 agrees at 7 bases. CDR1 GTSNPN and CDR2 SVGIG come from the germline V gene (reference sequence). The junction had 10 bases not matched to a gene; V was cut back by 1 base and J by 5 bases. This CDR3 has 15 residues. In DNA form, the CDR3 reads TGTGCCTGGAGTGGCGGGACAGTCGAAAAGTATGGCTACACCTTC. This translates into CAWSGGTVEKYGYTF.

The CDR3 loop is CAIKDTNRNTGELFF. CDR3 nucleotide sequence: TGTGCCATCAAAGACACCAATAGGAACACCGGGGAGCTGTTTTTT. V gene TRBV10-3 combines with J gene TRBJ2-2; D call uncertain. The CDR3 has 15 amino acids. Trimming stripped 7 bases from V and 1 base from J, with 13 bases between. CDR1 is ENHRY, CDR2 SYGVKD, per germline.

The V call is TRBV12-3 or TRBV12-4, the J call TRBJ2-7; TRBD2 agrees at 13 bases. The CDR3 sequence is 18 residues long. Trimming cost V 5 bases and J 0 bases; bases outside gene matches: 10. The CDR3, as DNA: TGTGCCAGCAGTCTGGGACTAGCGGGGCGGGGGCTCTCCTACGAGCAGTACTTC. As protein: CASSLGLAGRGLSYEQYF.

The chain carries TRBV6-5 and TRBJ1-2; D gene uncertain. V lost 2 bases, J lost 1 base, and 20 bases lay in between. Looked up from germline, CDR1 is MNHEY and CDR2 is SVGAGI. The CDR3 runs to 18 residues. As DNA, the CDR3 is TGTGCCAGCAGTTACCTCTCTAAATGGCTCGGGATTAACTATGGCTACACCTTC. It codes for CASSYLSKWLGINYGYTF.

The chain recombines TRBV3-1 with TRBJ2-7, with 12 bases that match TRBD2. V was pared by 5 bases and J by 7 bases, with 3 bases of the junction left unmatched. In germline, CDR1 is LGHDT, CDR2 YNNKEL (reference sequence). The CDR3 loop spans 13 amino acids. DNA for the CDR3: TGTGCCAGCAGCGTAGGACTAGCGGGGGAGCAGTACTTC. It specifies CASSVGLAGEQYF.

This chain connects TRBV23-1 to TRBJ1-5, with 7 positions matching TRBD1. TRBV23-1 is labeled an ORF, and its function is uncertain. With V trimmed by 0 bases and J by 2 bases, 7 bases remained unmatched. This CDR3 contains 17 residues. DNA of the CDR3: TGCGCCAGCAGTCAATCTCTCGACAGGGAGCGCAATCAGCCCCAGCATTTT. It yields the protein CASSQSLDRERNQPQHF.

The chain has TRBV10-3 and TRBJ2-3; D gene uncertain. The CDR3 spans 11 residues. The V end lost 4 bases, the J end lost 6 bases, and 5 bases lay between the germline ends. Germline CDR1 and CDR2: ENHRY and SYGVKD. CDR3 loop: CAISVLDTQYF. CDR3 DNA: TGTGCCATCAGTGTACTGGATACGCAGTATTTT.